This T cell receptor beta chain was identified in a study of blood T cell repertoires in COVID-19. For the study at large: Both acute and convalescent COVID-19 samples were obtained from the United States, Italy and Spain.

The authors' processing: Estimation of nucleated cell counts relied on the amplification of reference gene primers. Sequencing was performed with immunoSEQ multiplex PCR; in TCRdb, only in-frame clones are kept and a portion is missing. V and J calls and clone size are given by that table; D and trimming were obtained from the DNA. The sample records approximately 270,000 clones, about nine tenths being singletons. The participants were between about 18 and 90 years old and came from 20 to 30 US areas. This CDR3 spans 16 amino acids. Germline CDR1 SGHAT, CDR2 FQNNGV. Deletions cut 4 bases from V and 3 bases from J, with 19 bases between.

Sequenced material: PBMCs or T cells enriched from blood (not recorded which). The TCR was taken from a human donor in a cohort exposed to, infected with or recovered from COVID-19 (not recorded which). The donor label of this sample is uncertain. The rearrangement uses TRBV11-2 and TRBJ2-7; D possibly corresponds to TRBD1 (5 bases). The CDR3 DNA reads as TGTGCCAGCAGCTCCCTTCATCACGACAGATACTACGAGCAGTACTTC. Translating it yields CASSSLHHDRYYEQYF.